These T cell receptor beta chains were read from a single sample in a study of control samples from healthy donors and cancer patients. The method was immunoSEQ multiplex PCR; TCRdb's version includes in-frame clones alone and lacks a portion of them. The sample consists of over 60,000 clones, roughly 90% of them appearing once. Sequencing was performed on PBMCs. These receptor sequences come from a woman in her sixties or seventies with head and neck cancer. Each CDR3 is given with its conserved first and last residue. A D gene is named only where the DNA matches it firmly. Some rows have no size entry. The others give once, few or many, or a class for an expanded clone.

v_call	j_call	clone_size	d_call	cdr3_aa	cdr3_nt
TRBV21-1	TRBJ1-5	once	.	CASSKSRGSNQPQHF	TGTGCCAGCAGCAAAAGCAGGGGTAGCAATCAGCCCCAGCATTTT
TRBV3-1/TRBV3-2	TRBJ2-3	.	.	CASSQLFVVDTQYF	TGTGCCAGCAGCCAGTTATTTGTTGTAGATACGCAGTATTTT
TRBV5-4	TRBJ2-7	.	TRBD2	CASSWGLAGGNYEQYF	TGTGCCAGCAGCTGGGGACTAGCGGGGGGAAACTACGAGCAGTACTTC
TRBV30	TRBJ1-6	.	.	CAWSLTGQRENSPLHF	TGTGCCTGGAGTTTAACGGGACAACGGGAGAATTCACCCCTCCACTTT
TRBV2	TRBJ2-5	.	.	CASSSQGGETQYF	TGTGCCAGCAGTTCCCAGGGAGGAGAGACCCAGTACTTC
TRBV7-2	TRBJ2-7	once	.	CASSLVSGEQYF	TGTGCCAGCAGCTTAGTTTCGGGCGAGCAGTACTTC
TRBV11-2	TRBJ2-2	.	.	CASSLTWNTGELFF	TGTGCCAGCAGCTTAACTTGGAACACCGGGGAGCTGTTTTTT
TRBV19	TRBJ2-1	.	.	CASTPTRAYNEQFF	TGTGCCAGTACTCCAACCCGGGCATACAATGAGCAGTTCTTC
TRBV20-1	TRBJ2-7	once	.	CSAQEEEQYF	TGCAGTGCGCAGGAGGAGGAGCAGTACTTC
TRBV4-1	TRBJ2-1	.	.	CASSQAPGRVNEQFF	TGCGCCAGCAGCCAAGCCCCGGGCCGAGTCAATGAGCAGTTCTTC
TRBV25-1	TRBJ2-5	once	TRBD2	CASSEFGFAKAGEETQYF	TGTGCCAGCAGTGAATTCGGGTTTGCTAAGGCGGGAGAAGAGACCCAGTACTTC
TRBV25-1	TRBJ1-2	.	.	CASSEWVRDYGYTF	TGTGCCAGCAGTGAATGGGTCAGGGACTATGGCTACACCTTC
TRBV27	TRBJ2-6	.	.	CASSKRLTGANVLTF	TGTGCCAGCAGTAAGAGGCTTACTGGGGCCAACGTCCTGACTTTC
TRBV9	TRBJ2-1	.	.	CASSVGTGRIYNEQFF	TGTGCCAGCAGCGTAGGTACCGGGAGAATCTACAATGAGCAGTTCTTC
TRBV18	TRBJ2-5	.	.	CASSPPARQGETQYF	TGTGCCAGCTCACCACCGGCGCGTCAGGGGGAGACCCAGTACTTC
TRBV28	TRBJ2-5	.	.	CASSSRAGNRETQYF	TGTGCCAGCAGTAGCCGGGCCGGGAACCGTGAGACCCAGTACTTC
TRBV5-1	TRBJ2-1	.	TRBD2	CASSLGTSGRMQFF	TGCGCCAGCAGCTTGGGGACTAGCGGGCGCATGCAGTTCTTC
TRBV7-6	TRBJ2-5	.	.	CASSLEKETGGTAGGQETQYF	TGTGCCAGCAGCTTAGAAAAAGAGACAGGGGGCACAGCGGGAGGACAAGAGACCCAGTACTTC
TRBV6-6	TRBJ2-3	.	TRBD1	CASSWDRTDTQYF	TGTGCCAGCAGTTGGGACAGAACAGATACGCAGTATTTT
TRBV7-3	TRBJ2-2	.	.	CASSSGTTTGELFF	TGTGCCAGCAGCTCGGGGACCACTACCGGGGAGCTGTTTTTT
TRBV29-1	TRBJ1-5	.	.	CSVAAAMEQPQHF	TGCAGCGTTGCAGCGGCCATGGAACAGCCCCAGCATTTT
TRBV7-2	TRBJ1-1	.	.	CASSPQVTLPEAFF	TGTGCCAGCAGCCCCCAGGTTACGTTGCCTGAAGCTTTCTTT
TRBV19	TRBJ1-4	once	.	CASSPGTSNEKLFF	TGTGCCAGTAGCCCAGGGACCTCGAATGAAAAACTGTTTTTT
TRBV25-1	TRBJ1-6	.	TRBD1	CASRDRGAGNSPLHF	TGTGCCAGCAGGGACAGGGGCGCCGGTAATTCACCCCTCCACTTT
TRBV2	TRBJ1-1	.	.	CASSRPPKGAEAFF	TGTGCCAGCAGTCGACCCCCCAAAGGCGCTGAAGCTTTCTTT
TRBV7-8	TRBJ2-1	.	.	CASSFYPLGDSYNEQFF	TGTGCCAGCAGCTTTTACCCACTAGGGGATTCCTACAATGAGCAGTTCTTC
TRBV19	TRBJ2-7	.	TRBD1	CASSKTGVSYEQYF	TGTGCCAGTAGTAAGACAGGGGTTAGCTACGAGCAGTACTTC
TRBV6-6	TRBJ2-7	.	.	CASRKEEGRDEQYF	TGTGCCAGCAGGAAGGAGGAGGGTAGGGACGAGCAGTACTTC
TRBV3-1/TRBV3-2	TRBJ2-7	.	TRBD2	CASSQDPGTSDTYF	TGTGCCAGCAGCCAAGATCCTGGGACTAGCGATACGTACTTC
TRBV3-1/TRBV3-2	TRBJ2-3	.	.	CASSPKENTQYF	TGTGCCAGCAGCCCGAAGGAGAATACGCAGTATTTT
TRBV12-3/TRBV12-4	TRBJ1-4	.	.	CASSFTREKLFF	TGTGCCAGCAGTTTTACGCGTGAAAAACTGTTTTTT
TRBV3-1/TRBV3-2	TRBJ2-7	few	.	CASSQDRFSYEQYF	TGTGCCAGCAGCCAAGATCGCTTTAGCTACGAGCAGTACTTC
TRBV6-1	TRBJ2-3	.	TRBD2	CASSEELTSESTDTQYF	TGTGCCAGCAGTGAGGAACTAACTAGCGAGAGCACAGATACGCAGTATTTT
TRBV6-6	TRBJ2-7	.	TRBD1	CASSGDRLAYEQYF	TGTGCCAGCAGTGGGGACAGGCTGGCGTACGAGCAGTACTTC
TRBV19	TRBJ1-2	once	.	CARDIRIREGYTF	TGTGCCAGAGATATAAGGATCAGGGAAGGCTACACCTTC
TRBV29-1	TRBJ2-7	.	.	CSVGRGREYEQYF	TGCAGCGTCGGACGGGGGCGGGAGTACGAGCAGTACTTC
TRBV5-1	TRBJ1-4	.	.	CASSSGQGGEKLFF	TGCGCCAGCAGCTCTGGTCAGGGTGGTGAAAAACTGTTTTTT
TRBV11-2	TRBJ2-1	few	.	CASSQGGGTYYNEQFF	TGTGCCAGCAGCCAGGGGGGGGGCACCTACTACAATGAGCAGTTCTTC
TRBV5-4	TRBJ2-5	.	TRBD1	CASSLGGQGNLYF	TGTGCCAGCAGCTTGGGTGGACAGGGAAATTTGTACTTC
TRBV25-1	TRBJ2-2	.	.	CASSELRFGGELFF	TGTGCCAGCAGTGAACTCCGTTTCGGAGGGGAGCTGTTTTTT
TRBV19	TRBJ2-3	.	TRBD2	CASTRTSGRSTDTQYF	TGTGCCAGTACCCGGACTAGCGGAAGGAGCACAGATACGCAGTATTTT
TRBV19	TRBJ2-2	few	.	CASSITGSAPGELFF	TGTGCCAGTAGTATCACAGGGTCAGCCCCCGGGGAGCTGTTTTTT
TRBV19	TRBJ2-7	once	.	CASRRPYEQYF	TGTGCCAGTAGAAGGCCCTACGAGCAGTACTTC
TRBV6-1	TRBJ1-2	once	.	CARRGMRGGDYGYTF	TGTGCCCGCCGTGGTATGCGGGGGGGGGACTATGGCTACACCTTC
TRBV28	TRBJ2-1	.	TRBD1	CASSPQGVVGDEQFF	TGTGCCAGCAGTCCGCAGGGGGTTGTGGGCGATGAGCAGTTCTTC
TRBV9	TRBJ1-5	.	TRBD1	CASSIGQGGGNQPQHF	TGTGCCAGCAGCATCGGACAGGGGGGCGGCAATCAGCCCCAGCATTTT
TRBV6-5	TRBJ1-3	.	.	CASSTPQGNGNTIYF	TGTGCCAGCAGTACACCACAGGGTAATGGAAACACCATATATTTT
TRBV7-9	TRBJ2-7	.	.	CASSLGGLTYEQYF	TGTGCCAGCAGCTTAGGTGGGCTTACCTACGAGCAGTACTTC
TRBV10-3	TRBJ1-6	.	TRBD1	CAISDGQGVSPLHF	TGTGCCATCAGTGACGGACAGGGGGTTTCACCCCTCCACTTT
TRBV10-3	TRBJ2-5	once	TRBD1	CAISDSDRGQETQYF	TGTGCCATCAGTGATTCGGACAGGGGCCAAGAGACCCAGTACTTC
TRBV7-9	TRBJ1-4	.	TRBD1	CASSLRQGATNEKLFF	TGTGCCAGCAGCTTACGACAGGGAGCAACTAATGAAAAACTGTTTTTT
TRBV28	TRBJ2-3	.	.	CASSGASTDTQYF	TGTGCCAGCAGTGGGGCTAGCACAGATACGCAGTATTTT
TRBV2	TRBJ2-1	.	TRBD2	CASMVAGGNEQFF	TGTGCCAGCATGGTAGCGGGAGGCAATGAGCAGTTCTTC
TRBV18	TRBJ2-2	.	.	CASSPASVANTGELFF	TGTGCCAGCTCACCTGCTAGCGTCGCGAACACCGGGGAGCTGTTTTTT